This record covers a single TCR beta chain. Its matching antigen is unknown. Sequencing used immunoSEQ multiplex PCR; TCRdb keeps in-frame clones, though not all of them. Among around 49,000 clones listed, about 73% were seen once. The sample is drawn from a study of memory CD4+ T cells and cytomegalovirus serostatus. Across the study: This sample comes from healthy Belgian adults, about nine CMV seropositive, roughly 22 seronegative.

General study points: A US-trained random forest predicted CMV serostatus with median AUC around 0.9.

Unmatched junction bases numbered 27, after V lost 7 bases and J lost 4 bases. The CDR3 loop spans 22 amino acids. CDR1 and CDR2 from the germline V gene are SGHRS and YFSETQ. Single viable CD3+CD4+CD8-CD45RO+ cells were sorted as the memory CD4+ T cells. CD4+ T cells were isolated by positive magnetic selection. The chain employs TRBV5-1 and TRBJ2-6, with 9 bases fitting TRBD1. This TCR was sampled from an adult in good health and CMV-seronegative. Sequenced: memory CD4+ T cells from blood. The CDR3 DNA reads TGCGCCAGCTCCTCGGCCCCGGGACAGGGAAATTTTGTCGGAGAAGGGGCCAACGTCCTGACTTTC. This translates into CASSSAPGQGNFVGEGANVLTF. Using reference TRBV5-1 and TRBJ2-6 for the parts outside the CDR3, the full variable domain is KAGVTQTPRYLIKTRGQQVTLSCSPISGHRSVSWYQQTPGQGLQFLFEYFSETQRNKGNFPGRFSGRQFSNSRSEMNVSTLELGDSALYLCASSSAPGQGNFVGEGANVLTFGAGSRLTVL.